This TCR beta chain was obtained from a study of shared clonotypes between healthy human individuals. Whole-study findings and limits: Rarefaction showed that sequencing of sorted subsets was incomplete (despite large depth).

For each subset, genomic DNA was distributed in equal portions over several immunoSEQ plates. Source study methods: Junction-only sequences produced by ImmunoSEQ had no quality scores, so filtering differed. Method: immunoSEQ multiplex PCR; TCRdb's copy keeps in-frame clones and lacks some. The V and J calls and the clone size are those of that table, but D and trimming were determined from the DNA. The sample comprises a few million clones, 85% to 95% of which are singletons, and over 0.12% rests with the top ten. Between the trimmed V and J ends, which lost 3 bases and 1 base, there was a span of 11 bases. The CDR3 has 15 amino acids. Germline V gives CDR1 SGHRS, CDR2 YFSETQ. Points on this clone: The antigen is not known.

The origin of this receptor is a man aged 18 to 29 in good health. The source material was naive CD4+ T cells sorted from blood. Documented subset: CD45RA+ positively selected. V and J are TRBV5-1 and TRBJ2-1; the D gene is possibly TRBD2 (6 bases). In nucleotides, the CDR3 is TGCGCCAGCAGCTCCGGAGGGGAGTCCTACAATGAGCAGTTCTTC. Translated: CASSSGGESYNEQFF.